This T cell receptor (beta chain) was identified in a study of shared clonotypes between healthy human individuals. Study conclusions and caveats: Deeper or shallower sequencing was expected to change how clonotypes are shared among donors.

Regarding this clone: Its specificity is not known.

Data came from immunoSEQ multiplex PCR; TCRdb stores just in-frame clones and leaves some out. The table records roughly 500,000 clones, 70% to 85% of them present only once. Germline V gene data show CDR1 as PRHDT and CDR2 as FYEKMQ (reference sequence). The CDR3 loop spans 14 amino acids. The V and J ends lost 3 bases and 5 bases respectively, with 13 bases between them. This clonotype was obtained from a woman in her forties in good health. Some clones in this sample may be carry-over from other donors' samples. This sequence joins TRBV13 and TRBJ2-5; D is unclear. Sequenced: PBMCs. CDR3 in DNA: TGTGCCAGCAGCTTCTCTCAGAGTGGCGAGACCCAGTACTTC. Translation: CASSFSQSGETQYF. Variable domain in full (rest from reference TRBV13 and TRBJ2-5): AAGVIQSPRHLIKEKRETATLKCYPIPRHDTVYWYQQGPGQDPQFLISFYEKMQSDKGSIPDRFSAQQFSDYHSELNMSSLELGDSALYFCASSFSQSGETQYFGPGTRLLVL.